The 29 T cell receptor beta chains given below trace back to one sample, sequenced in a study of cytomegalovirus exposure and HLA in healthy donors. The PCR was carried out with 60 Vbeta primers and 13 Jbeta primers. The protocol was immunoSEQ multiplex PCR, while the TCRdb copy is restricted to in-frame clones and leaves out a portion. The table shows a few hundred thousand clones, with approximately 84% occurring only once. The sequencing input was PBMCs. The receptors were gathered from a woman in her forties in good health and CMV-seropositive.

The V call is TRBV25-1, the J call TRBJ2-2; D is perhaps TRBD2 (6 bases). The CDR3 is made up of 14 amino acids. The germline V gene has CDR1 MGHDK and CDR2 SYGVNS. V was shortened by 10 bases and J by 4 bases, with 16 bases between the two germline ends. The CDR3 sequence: CATNSRGSTGELFF. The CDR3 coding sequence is TGTGCCACCAACTCTCGGGGGTCCACCGGGGAGCTGTTTTTT.

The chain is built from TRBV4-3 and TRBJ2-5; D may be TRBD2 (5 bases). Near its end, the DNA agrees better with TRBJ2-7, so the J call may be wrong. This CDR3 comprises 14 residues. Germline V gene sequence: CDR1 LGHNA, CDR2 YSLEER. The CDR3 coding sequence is TGCGCCAGCAGCCCAAGGACTTTCTCCTACGAGCAGTACTTC. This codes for CASSPRTFSYEQYF.

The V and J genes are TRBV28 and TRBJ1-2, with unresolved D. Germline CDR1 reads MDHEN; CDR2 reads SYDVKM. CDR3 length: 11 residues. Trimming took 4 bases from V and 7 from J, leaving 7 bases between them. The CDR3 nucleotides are TGTGCCAGCAGTTCCTTCCCTGGCTACACCTTC. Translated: CASSSFPGYTF.

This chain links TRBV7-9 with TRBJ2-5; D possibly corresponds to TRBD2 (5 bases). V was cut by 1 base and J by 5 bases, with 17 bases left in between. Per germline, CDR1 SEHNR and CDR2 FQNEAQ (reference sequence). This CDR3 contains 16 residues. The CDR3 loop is CASSLGVAGPGETQYF. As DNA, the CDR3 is TGTGCCAGCAGCTTAGGGGTAGCTGGTCCGGGGGAGACCCAGTACTTC.

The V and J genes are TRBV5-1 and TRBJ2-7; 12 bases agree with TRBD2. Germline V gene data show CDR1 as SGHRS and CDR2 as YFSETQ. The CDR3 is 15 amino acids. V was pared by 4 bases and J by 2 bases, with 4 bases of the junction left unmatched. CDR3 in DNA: TGCGCCAGCAGCGAACTAGCGGGAGGTACCTACGAGCAGTACTTC. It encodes CASSELAGGTYEQYF.

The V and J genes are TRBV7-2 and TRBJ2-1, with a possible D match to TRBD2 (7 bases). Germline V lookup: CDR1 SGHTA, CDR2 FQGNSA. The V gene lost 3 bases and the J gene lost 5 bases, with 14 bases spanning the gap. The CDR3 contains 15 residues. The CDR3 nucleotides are TGTGCCAGCAGCTTCCGGGGGGCCGGGGACAATGAGCAGTTCTTC. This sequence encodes CASSFRGAGDNEQFF.

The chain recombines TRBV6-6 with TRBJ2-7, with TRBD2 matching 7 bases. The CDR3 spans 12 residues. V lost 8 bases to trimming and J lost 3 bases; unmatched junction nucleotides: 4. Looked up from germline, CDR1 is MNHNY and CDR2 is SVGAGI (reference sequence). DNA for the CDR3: TGTGCCAGCGGGGGGGATATCTACGAGCAGTACTTC. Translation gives CASGGDIYEQYF.

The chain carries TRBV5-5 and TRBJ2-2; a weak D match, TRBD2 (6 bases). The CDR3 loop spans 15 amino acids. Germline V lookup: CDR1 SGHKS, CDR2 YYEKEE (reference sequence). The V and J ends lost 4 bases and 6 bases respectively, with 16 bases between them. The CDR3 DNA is TGTGCCAGCAGCCTGGAGGGGCCGATCTCCGGGGAGCTGTTTTTT. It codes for CASSLEGPISGELFF.

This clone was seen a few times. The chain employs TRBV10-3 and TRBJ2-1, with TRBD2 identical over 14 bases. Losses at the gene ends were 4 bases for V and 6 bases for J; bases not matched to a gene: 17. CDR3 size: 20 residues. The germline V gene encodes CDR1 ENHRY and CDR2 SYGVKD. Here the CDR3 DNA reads TGTGCCATCAGTGGGCATGGGACTAGCGGGAGAGCGATACGGTTCAATGAGCAGTTCTTC. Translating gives CAISGHGTSGRAIRFNEQFF.

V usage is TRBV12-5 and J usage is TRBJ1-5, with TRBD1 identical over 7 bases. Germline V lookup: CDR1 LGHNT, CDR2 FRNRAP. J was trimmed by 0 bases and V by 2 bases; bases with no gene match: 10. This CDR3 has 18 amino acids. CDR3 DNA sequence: TGTGCTAGTGGTTTGACGCGAAAAACAGGGGATAGCAATCAGCCCCAGCATTTT. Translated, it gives CASGLTRKTGDSNQPQHF.

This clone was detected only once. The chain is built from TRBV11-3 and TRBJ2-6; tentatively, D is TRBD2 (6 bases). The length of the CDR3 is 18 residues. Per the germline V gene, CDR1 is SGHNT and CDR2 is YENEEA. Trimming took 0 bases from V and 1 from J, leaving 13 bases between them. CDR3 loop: CASSLDGVGTSGANVLTF. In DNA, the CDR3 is TGTGCCAGCAGCTTAGATGGCGTAGGGACTTCTGGGGCCAACGTCCTGACTTTC.

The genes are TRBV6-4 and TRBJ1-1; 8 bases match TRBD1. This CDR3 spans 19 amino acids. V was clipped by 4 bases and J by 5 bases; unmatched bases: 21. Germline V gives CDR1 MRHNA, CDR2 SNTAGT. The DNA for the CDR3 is TGTGCCAGCAGTGGACGGGGCAGGGGGCTTTTGGGGGATTTGACTGAAGCTTTCTTT. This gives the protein CASSGRGRGLLGDLTEAFF.

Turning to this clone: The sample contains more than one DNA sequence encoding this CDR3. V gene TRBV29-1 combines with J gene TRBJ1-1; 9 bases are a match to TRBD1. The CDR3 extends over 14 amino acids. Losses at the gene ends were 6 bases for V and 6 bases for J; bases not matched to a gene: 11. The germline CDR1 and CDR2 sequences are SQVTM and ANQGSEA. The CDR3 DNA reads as TGCAGCGTCGCTCCGGGACAGGGAAACGCTGAAGCTTTCTTT. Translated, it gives CSVAPGQGNAEAFF.

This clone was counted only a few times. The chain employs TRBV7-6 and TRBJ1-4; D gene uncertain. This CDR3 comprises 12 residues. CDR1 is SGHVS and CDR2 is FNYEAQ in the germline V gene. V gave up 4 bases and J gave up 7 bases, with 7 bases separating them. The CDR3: CASSSQAEKLFF. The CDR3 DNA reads TGTGCCAGCAGCTCTCAGGCTGAAAAACTGTTTTTT.

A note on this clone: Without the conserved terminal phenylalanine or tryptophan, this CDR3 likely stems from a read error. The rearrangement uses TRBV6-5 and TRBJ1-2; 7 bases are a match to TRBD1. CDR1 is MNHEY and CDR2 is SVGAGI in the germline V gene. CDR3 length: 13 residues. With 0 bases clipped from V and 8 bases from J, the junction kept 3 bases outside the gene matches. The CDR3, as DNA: TGTGCCAGCAGTTACTCGCTAGGGGGCGGCTACACCCTC. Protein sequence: CASSYSLGGGYTL.

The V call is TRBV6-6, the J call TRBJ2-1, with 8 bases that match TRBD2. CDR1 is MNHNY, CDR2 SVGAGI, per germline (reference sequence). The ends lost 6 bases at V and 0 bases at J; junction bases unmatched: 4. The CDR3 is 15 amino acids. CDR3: CASSDSGSSYNEQFF. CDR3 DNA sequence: TGTGCCAGCAGCGACAGCGGGAGCTCCTACAATGAGCAGTTCTTC.

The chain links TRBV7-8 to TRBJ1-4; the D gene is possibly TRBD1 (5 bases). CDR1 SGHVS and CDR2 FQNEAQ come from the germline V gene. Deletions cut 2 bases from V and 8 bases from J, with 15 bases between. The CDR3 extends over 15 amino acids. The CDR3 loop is CASSLLGGAGEKLFF. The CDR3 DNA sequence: TGTGCCAGCAGCTTACTTGGAGGGGCCGGGGAAAAACTGTTTTTT.

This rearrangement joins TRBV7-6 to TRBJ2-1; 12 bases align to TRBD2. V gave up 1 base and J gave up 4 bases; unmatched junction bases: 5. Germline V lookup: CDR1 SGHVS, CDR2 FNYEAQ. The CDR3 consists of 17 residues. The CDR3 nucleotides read TGTGCCAGCAGCTTAGTGGTCGGACTAGCGGGGTACAATGAGCAGTTCTTC. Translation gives CASSLVVGLAGYNEQFF.

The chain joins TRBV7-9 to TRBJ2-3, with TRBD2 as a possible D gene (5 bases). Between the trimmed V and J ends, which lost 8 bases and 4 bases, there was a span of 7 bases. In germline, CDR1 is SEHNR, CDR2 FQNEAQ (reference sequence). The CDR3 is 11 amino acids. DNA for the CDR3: TGTGCCAGCGGACTCTCAGATACGCAGTATTTT. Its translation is CASGLSDTQYF.

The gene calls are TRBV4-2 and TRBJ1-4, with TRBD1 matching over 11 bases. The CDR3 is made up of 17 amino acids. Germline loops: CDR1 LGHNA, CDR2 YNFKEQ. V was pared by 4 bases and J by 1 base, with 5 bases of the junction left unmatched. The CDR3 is CASSLGTGGVTNEKLFF. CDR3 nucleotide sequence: TGTGCCAGCAGCCTTGGGACAGGGGGGGTAACTAATGAAAAACTGTTTTTT.

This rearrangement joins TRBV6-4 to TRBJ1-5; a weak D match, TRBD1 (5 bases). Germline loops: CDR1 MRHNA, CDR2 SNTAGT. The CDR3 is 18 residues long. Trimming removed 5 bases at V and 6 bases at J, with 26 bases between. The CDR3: CASSYFYDSINCSQPQHF. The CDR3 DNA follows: TGTGCCAGCAGTTACTTTTATGACAGCATAAATTGTAGTCAGCCCCAGCATTTT.

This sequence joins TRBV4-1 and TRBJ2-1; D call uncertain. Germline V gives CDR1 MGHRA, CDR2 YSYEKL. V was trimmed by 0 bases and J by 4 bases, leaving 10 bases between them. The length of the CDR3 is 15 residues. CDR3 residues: CASSQDPNSYNEQFF. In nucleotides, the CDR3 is TGCGCCAGCAGCCAAGATCCCAACTCGTACAATGAGCAGTTCTTC.

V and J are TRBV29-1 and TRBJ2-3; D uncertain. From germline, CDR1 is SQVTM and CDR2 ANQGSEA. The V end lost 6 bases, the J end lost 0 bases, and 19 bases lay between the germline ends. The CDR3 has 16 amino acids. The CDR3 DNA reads TGCAGCGTACCACGGGTCTCCTATACAAGCACAGATACGCAGTATTTT. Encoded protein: CSVPRVSYTSTDTQYF.

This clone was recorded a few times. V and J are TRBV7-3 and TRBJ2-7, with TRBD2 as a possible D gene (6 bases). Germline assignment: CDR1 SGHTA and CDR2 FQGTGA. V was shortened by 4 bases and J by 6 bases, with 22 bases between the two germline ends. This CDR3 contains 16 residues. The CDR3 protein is CASSSGPPGTPGEQYF. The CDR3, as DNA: TGTGCCAGCAGCTCTGGCCCCCCCGGGACTCCGGGCGAGCAGTACTTC.

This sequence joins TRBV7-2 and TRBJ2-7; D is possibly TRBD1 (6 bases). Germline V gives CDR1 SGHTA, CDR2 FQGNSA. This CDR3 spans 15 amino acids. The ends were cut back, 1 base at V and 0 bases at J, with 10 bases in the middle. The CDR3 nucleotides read TGTGCCAGCAGCTTAGTGGGCAGGGGCTCCTACGAGCAGTACTTC. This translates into CASSLVGRGSYEQYF.

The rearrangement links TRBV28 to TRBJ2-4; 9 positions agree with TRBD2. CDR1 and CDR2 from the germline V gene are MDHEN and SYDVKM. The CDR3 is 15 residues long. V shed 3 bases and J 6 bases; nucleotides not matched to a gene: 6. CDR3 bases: TGTGCCAGCAGTTTGCGGGAGGGCCTGGGAAACATTCAGTACTTC. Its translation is CASSLREGLGNIQYF.

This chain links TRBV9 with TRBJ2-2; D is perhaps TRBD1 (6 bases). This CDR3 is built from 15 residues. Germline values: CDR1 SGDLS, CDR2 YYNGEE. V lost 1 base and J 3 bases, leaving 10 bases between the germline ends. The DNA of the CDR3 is TGTGCCAGCAGCGTACGTCCAGGGGACACCGGGGAGCTGTTTTTT. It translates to CASSVRPGDTGELFF.

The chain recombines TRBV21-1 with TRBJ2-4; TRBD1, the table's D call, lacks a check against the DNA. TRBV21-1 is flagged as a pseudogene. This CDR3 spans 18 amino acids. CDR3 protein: CASSRCPGTALAKNIQYF. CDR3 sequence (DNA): TGTGCCAGCAGTCGGTGCCCAGGGACAGCCTTAGCCAAAAACATTCAGTACTTC.

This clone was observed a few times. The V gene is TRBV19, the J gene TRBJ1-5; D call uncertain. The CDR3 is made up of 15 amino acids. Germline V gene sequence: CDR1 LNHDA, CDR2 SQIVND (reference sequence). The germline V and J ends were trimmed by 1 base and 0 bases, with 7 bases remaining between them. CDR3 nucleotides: TGTGCCAGTAGTATAGCCTACCCTAGCAATCAGCCCCAGCATTTT. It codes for CASSIAYPSNQPQHF. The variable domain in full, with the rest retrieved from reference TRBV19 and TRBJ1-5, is DGGITQSPKYLFRKEGQNVTLSCEQNLNHDAMYWYRQDPGQGLRLIYYSQIVNDFQKGDIAEGYSVSREKKESFPLTVTSAQKNPTAFYLCASSIAYPSNQPQHFGDGTRLSIL.